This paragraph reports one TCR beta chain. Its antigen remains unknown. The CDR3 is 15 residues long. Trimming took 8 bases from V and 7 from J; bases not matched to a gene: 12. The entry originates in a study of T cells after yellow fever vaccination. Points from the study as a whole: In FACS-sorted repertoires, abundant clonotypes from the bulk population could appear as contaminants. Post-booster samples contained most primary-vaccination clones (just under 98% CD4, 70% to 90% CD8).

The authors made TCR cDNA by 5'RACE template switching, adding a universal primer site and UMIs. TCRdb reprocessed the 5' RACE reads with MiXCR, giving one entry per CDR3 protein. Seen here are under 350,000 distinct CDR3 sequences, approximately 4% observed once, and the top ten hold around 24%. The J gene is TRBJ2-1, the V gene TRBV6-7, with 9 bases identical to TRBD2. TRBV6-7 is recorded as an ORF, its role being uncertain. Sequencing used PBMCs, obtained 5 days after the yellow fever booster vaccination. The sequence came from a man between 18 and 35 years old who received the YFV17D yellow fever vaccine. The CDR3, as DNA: TGTGCCAGCTTTCCGGCGGGCGGGGGGGAAAATGAGCAGTTCTTC. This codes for CASFPAGGGENEQFF.